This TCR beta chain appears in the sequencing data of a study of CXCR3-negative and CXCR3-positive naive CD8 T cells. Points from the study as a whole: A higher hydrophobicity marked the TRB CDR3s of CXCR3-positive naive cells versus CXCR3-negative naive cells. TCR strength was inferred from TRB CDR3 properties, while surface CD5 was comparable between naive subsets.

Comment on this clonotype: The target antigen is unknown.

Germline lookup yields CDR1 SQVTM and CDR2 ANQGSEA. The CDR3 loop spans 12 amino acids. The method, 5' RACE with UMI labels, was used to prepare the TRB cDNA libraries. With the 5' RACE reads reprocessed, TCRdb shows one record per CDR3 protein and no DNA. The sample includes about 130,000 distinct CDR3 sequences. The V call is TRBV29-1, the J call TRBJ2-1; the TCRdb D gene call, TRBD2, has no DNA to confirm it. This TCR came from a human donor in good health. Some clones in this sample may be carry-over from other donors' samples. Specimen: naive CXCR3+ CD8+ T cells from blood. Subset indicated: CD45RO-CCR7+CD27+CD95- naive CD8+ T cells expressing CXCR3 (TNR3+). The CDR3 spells CSVAPSGGPEFF.